This T cell receptor beta chain was captured by sequencing in a study of CD8 T cells in ankylosing spondylitis. Quantitative 5'-RACE with molecular barcodes was used to make the TCR beta libraries. From the 5' RACE reads, TCRdb called clonotypes with MiXCR, one entry per CDR3 protein. The sample has 350,000 to 450,000 distinct CDR3 sequences; 20% to 25% are singletons. V lost 1 base, J lost 5 bases, and 4 bases stayed unmatched. From germline, CDR1 is SGHAT and CDR2 FQNNGV. CDR3 length equals 16 residues. This sequence joins TRBV11-2 and TRBJ2-3; 12 nucleotides align to TRBD2. The clonotype was recovered from a male donor with ankylosing spondylitis or in good health (not recorded which). Material: blood, either unsorted or a sorted T cell fraction (not recorded which). CDR3 region: CASSLGLAGGRDTQYF. The CDR3 DNA is TGTGCCAGCAGCTTAGGGCTAGCGGGGGGGCGAGATACGCAGTATTTT.